The 25 T cell receptor beta chains in this list originate from one sample, sequenced in a study of cytomegalovirus exposure and HLA in healthy donors. A multiplex PCR was run with 60 Vbeta primers and 13 Jbeta primers. This table comes from immunoSEQ multiplex PCR, and its TCRdb copy is limited to in-frame clones, with some not included. The table lists 150,000 or so clones, 70% to 80% of them singletons, with 2.1% in the top ten. The sample consisted of PBMCs. These receptors were obtained from a woman aged 55-70 years in good health and CMV-seropositive.

V usage is TRBV19 and J usage is TRBJ1-3, with D possibly being TRBD1 (6 bases). The V end lost 0 bases, the J end lost 4 bases, and 16 bases lay between the germline ends. This CDR3 region has 17 residues. Germline lookup yields CDR1 LNHDA and CDR2 SQIVND (reference sequence). The CDR3 reads CASSIDRQAGAGNTIYF. In DNA, the CDR3 is TGTGCCAGTAGTATAGATCGACAGGCCGGTGCGGGAAACACCATATATTTT. The full variable domain, its missing parts supplied by reference TRBV19 and TRBJ1-3, is DGGITQSPKYLFRKEGQNVTLSCEQNLNHDAMYWYRQDPGQGLRLIYYSQIVNDFQKGDIAEGYSVSREKKESFPLTVTSAQKNPTAFYLCASSIDRQAGAGNTIYFGEGSWLTVV.

The chain joins TRBV7-9 to TRBJ1-2, with D possibly matching TRBD1 (5 bases). CDR3 size: 14 residues. Per germline, CDR1 SEHNR and CDR2 FQNEAQ (reference sequence). V was shortened by 5 bases and J by 3 bases, with 13 bases between the two germline ends. The CDR3 is CASSPGGYDYGYTF. The CDR3 DNA is TGTGCCAGCAGCCCCGGGGGGTATGACTATGGCTACACCTTC.

The chain couples TRBV6-5 to TRBJ2-5, with TRBD1 identical over 10 bases. From germline, CDR1 is MNHEY and CDR2 SVGAGI. This CDR3 is built from 15 residues. J lost 5 bases, V lost 2 bases, and 5 bases had no gene match. CDR3: CASSYAGQGMETQYF. The CDR3 DNA is TGTGCCAGCAGTTACGCGGGACAGGGGATGGAGACCCAGTACTTC.

The chain uses TRBV2 and TRBJ1-1, with a tentative D call TRBD1 (5 bases). This CDR3 is 13 amino acids long. Looked up from germline, CDR1 is SNHLY and CDR2 is FYNNEI. Trimming pared 5 bases from V and 5 bases from J, leaving 12 bases between. This chain's CDR3 is CASSSREGTEAFF. DNA of the CDR3: TGTGCCAGCAGTTCCCGGGAGGGGACTGAAGCTTTCTTT.

J is TRBJ2-2 and V is TRBV29-1; no firm D call. V lost 4 bases and J 2 bases, leaving 2 bases between the germline ends. The CDR3 totals 11 residues. Germline-derived CDR1 and CDR2 are SQVTM and ANQGSEA. Here the CDR3 reads CSVANTGELFF. As DNA, the CDR3 is TGCAGCGTTGCTAACACCGGGGAGCTGTTTTTT.

The chain recombines TRBV6-1 with TRBJ2-3, with 7 bases fitting TRBD1. The CDR3 totals 14 residues. V shed 7 bases, J shed 4 bases, and the junction held 8 bases outside the gene matches. Looked up from germline, CDR1 is MNHNS and CDR2 is SASEGT. CDR3 DNA sequence: TGTGCCAGCACCATCCTAGGGGGCGCAGATACGCAGTATTTT. Protein sequence: CASTILGGADTQYF.

The rearrangement joins TRBV28 to TRBJ2-7, with 9 bases lining up with TRBD1. Trimming removed 3 bases from V and 3 bases from J; junction bases left unmatched: 6. Per the germline V gene, CDR1 is MDHEN and CDR2 is SYDVKM. The CDR3 contains 15 residues. The CDR3, as DNA: TGTGCCAGCAGTTTTTCCAGGACAGGGGACTACGAGCAGTACTTC. The encoded protein is CASSFSRTGDYEQYF.

The chain is built from TRBV28 and TRBJ2-2; TRBD2 agrees at 8 bases. The CDR3 runs 15 residues. The germline V gene encodes CDR1 MDHEN and CDR2 SYDVKM. The CDR3: CATASGSGVTGELFF. As DNA, the CDR3 is TGTGCTACAGCGAGCGGGAGCGGGGTCACCGGGGAGCTGTTTTTT.

This clone was picked up a small number of times. The V and J genes are TRBV2 and TRBJ2-3, with TRBD2 as a possible D gene (6 bases). V was pared by 9 bases and J by 1 base, with 14 bases between. From germline, CDR1 is SNHLY and CDR2 FYNNEI. CDR3 length equals 14 residues. The CDR3 loop is CARRLGEGTDTQYF. The CDR3 nucleotides read TGTGCCAGAAGACTAGGTGAAGGCACAGATACGCAGTATTTT. Full variable domain (rest looked up from reference TRBV2 and TRBJ2-3): EPEVTQTPSHQVTQMGQEVILRCVPISNHLYFYWYRQILGQKVEFLVSFYNNEISEKSEIFDDQFSVERPDGSNFTLKIRSTKLEDSAMYFCARRLGEGTDTQYFGPGTRLTVL.

The chain carries TRBV6-1 and TRBJ2-1; D perhaps matches TRBD1 (6 bases). V lost 6 bases and J 6 bases, leaving 18 bases between the germline ends. Germline V gives CDR1 MNHNS, CDR2 SASEGT. CDR3 size: 15 residues. CDR3 sequence (DNA): TGTGCCAGCAGGAAGGGGACACCTCCGGGCAATGAGCAGTTCTTC. Protein: CASRKGTPPGNEQFF.

The CDR3 spells CASNPTGQGEGYTF. CDR3 nucleotides: TGCGCCAGCAACCCCACGGGACAGGGAGAAGGCTACACCTTC. The gene calls are TRBV5-1 and TRBJ1-2; 9 bases map to TRBD1. Germline assignment: CDR1 SGHRS and CDR2 YFSETQ. Unmatched junction bases numbered 11, after V lost 6 bases and J lost 8 bases. The CDR3 totals 14 residues.

This chain connects TRBV28 to TRBJ2-5; TRBD2 agrees at 7 bases. The CDR3 is 13 amino acids. CDR1 and CDR2 from the germline V gene are MDHEN and SYDVKM. J lost 2 bases, V lost 8 bases, and 5 bases had no gene match. Here the CDR3 DNA reads TGTGCCAGCGGGGGTAGCGGGCAAGAGACCCAGTACTTC. Translation: CASGGSGQETQYF.

This clone was detected a few times. This sequence joins TRBV7-3 and TRBJ2-5, with D perhaps TRBD2 (6 bases). The CDR3 is made up of 14 amino acids. Germline lookup yields CDR1 SGHTA and CDR2 FQGTGA. The V end was cut by 5 bases, the J end by 1 base, with 11 bases between. DNA of the CDR3: TGTGCCAGCAGCCCTAGCGCATCCCAAGAGACCCAGTACTTC. Its translation is CASSPSASQETQYF.

The V and J genes are TRBV29-1 and TRBJ2-7; possibly TRBD2 for D (6 bases). Germline V gene data show CDR1 as SQVTM and CDR2 as ANQGSEA. The CDR3 length is 12 residues. The V end was cut by 5 bases, the J end by 2 bases, with 10 bases between. The DNA of the CDR3 is TGCAGCGTTAAGGAGGGACCCTACGAGCAGTACTTC. As protein: CSVKEGPYEQYF.

This chain connects TRBV27 to TRBJ1-2; no clear D gene. There are 14 residues in the CDR3. Germline V gene lookup returns CDR1 MNHEY and CDR2 SMNVEV (reference sequence). The V end lost 4 bases, the J end lost 5 bases, and 14 bases lay between the germline ends. CDR3 DNA: TGTGCCAGCAGTTACCGGGAGTACGGTTATGGCTACACCTTC. Residues: CASSYREYGYGYTF.

This chain links TRBV19 with TRBJ1-1; TRBD1 aligns across 10 bases. Trimming removed 5 bases from V and 3 bases from J; junction bases left unmatched: 6. CDR1 is LNHDA, CDR2 SQIVND, per germline (reference sequence). The CDR3 runs to 15 residues. The CDR3 spells CASSSRTGGYTEAFF. CDR3 DNA: TGTGCCAGTAGTTCCAGGACAGGGGGATACACTGAAGCTTTCTTT. The full variable domain, in which reference TRBV19 and TRBJ1-1 provide the parts outside the CDR3, is DGGITQSPKYLFRKEGQNVTLSCEQNLNHDAMYWYRQDPGQGLRLIYYSQIVNDFQKGDIAEGYSVSREKKESFPLTVTSAQKNPTAFYLCASSSRTGGYTEAFFGQGTRLTVV.

This chain links TRBV6-5 with TRBJ2-7; 10 bases fit TRBD1. V dropped 5 bases and J dropped 5; count of bases not matched to a gene: 6. The CDR3 covers 14 residues. The V gene's germline CDR1 is MNHEY and CDR2 SVGAGI. The CDR3: CASSRGQGGNEQYF. CDR3 bases: TGTGCCAGCAGTCGCGGACAGGGGGGAAACGAGCAGTACTTC.

The V call is TRBV10-3, the J call TRBJ1-2, with 9 bases fitting TRBD1. CDR3 length: 13 residues. J lost 6 bases, V lost 8 bases, and 7 bases had no gene match. Per the germline V gene, CDR1 is ENHRY and CDR2 is SYGVKD. CDR3: CAIGLGQGNGYTF. As DNA, the CDR3 is TGTGCCATCGGGTTAGGACAGGGGAATGGCTACACCTTC.

The chain carries TRBV15 and TRBJ1-3, with 8 bases fitting TRBD1. Germline CDR1 and CDR2: LNHNV and YYDKDF (reference sequence). V shed 4 bases and J 6 bases; nucleotides not matched to a gene: 2. The CDR3 is made up of 13 amino acids. The CDR3 reads CATSTGGKNTIYF. For the CDR3, the DNA is TGTGCCACCAGCACAGGGGGCAAAAACACCATATATTTT.

The table lists this clone with a few counts. The V gene is TRBV2, the J gene TRBJ2-5, with 8 bases lining up with TRBD1. Germline V gives CDR1 SNHLY, CDR2 FYNNEI. V was pared by 2 bases and J by 0 bases, with 5 bases of the junction left unmatched. The CDR3 spans 16 residues. CDR3 bases: TGTGCCAGCAGTGAATTCGGGACAGGCTACCAAGAGACCCAGTACTTC. This translates into CASSEFGTGYQETQYF. Full variable domain (remainder filled in from reference TRBV2 and TRBJ2-5): EPEVTQTPSHQVTQMGQEVILRCVPISNHLYFYWYRQILGQKVEFLVSFYNNEISEKSEIFDDQFSVERPDGSNFTLKIRSTKLEDSAMYFCASSEFGTGYQETQYFGPGTRLLVL.

This clone was seen a handful of times. The chain is built from TRBV9 and TRBJ2-1; the D gene is possibly TRBD2 (6 bases). V was pared by 4 bases and J by 3 bases, with 20 bases between. This CDR3 has 17 amino acids. The V gene's germline CDR1 is SGDLS and CDR2 YYNGEE. CDR3 sequence: CASSISPGTGIYNEQFF. CDR3 nucleotides: TGTGCCAGCAGCATATCCCCCGGGACTGGGATCTACAATGAGCAGTTCTTC.

The chain links TRBV28 to TRBJ1-2, with a weak D call TRBD1 (5 bases). CDR1 MDHEN and CDR2 SYDVKM come from the germline V gene. Trimming cost V 4 bases and J 6 bases, with 15 bases left between them. CDR3 length: 14 amino acids. This CDR3 reads CASSSPGGDHGYTF. CDR3 DNA: TGTGCCAGCAGTTCCCCGGGGGGGGATCATGGCTACACCTTC.

The rearrangement links TRBV6-5 to TRBJ2-1; the D gene is possibly TRBD1 (8 bases). V was cut by 6 bases and J by 8 bases, with 20 bases left in between. Germline CDR1 and CDR2: MNHEY and SVGAGI. The CDR3 extends over 15 amino acids. In DNA form, the CDR3 reads TGTGCCAGCAGCACACCCAGACAGGGGAGGGATGAGCAGTTCTTC. It codes for CASSTPRQGRDEQFF.

V and J are TRBV7-9 and TRBJ1-3; unclear D gene. V lost 1 base and J 0 bases, leaving 10 bases between the germline ends. The germline gives CDR1 SEHNR, CDR2 FQNEAQ (reference sequence). The CDR3 length is 16 residues. CDR3 in amino acids: CASSLDSPDSGNTIYF. CDR3 nucleotides: TGTGCCAGCAGCTTAGATTCGCCAGACTCTGGAAACACCATATATTTT.

The chain joins TRBV19 to TRBJ1-1, with 7 bases fitting TRBD1. CDR1 LNHDA and CDR2 SQIVND come from the germline V gene (reference sequence). V shed 5 bases and J 1 base; nucleotides not matched to a gene: 7. The CDR3 runs 15 residues. This CDR3 is CASSVTGTANTEAFF. The CDR3 coding sequence is TGTGCCAGTAGTGTTACCGGGACAGCGAACACTGAAGCTTTCTTT.